Below are 15 T cell receptor beta chains sequenced from a single sample in a study of blood T cells in healthy people across ages. Primers used in a second PCR of roughly 6 to 11 cycles were a sample-barcoded 5' primer and a J-beta primer mix. TCRdb analysed the 5' RACE reads with MiXCR anew, one entry per CDR3 protein. The sample consists of 1.5 million to 2 million distinct CDR3 sequences, less than 50% of them appearing once. The sequenced material came from blood. The receptors come from a woman in her forties in good health.

This clonotype was seen a handful of times. This chain links TRBV5-1 with TRBJ1-2; 8 bases fit TRBD1. Unmatched junction bases numbered 8, after V lost 7 bases and J lost 6 bases. The CDR3 runs to 13 residues. Germline CDR1 and CDR2: SGHRS and YFSETQ. The CDR3, as DNA: TGCGCCAGCGGGACAGGAGATTGGCATGGCTACACCTTC. Its translation is CASGTGDWHGYTF.

The CDR3 reads CASSPTGATYGYTF. CDR3 bases: TGTGCCAGCAGTCCGACAGGGGCGACATATGGCTACACCTTC. The genes are TRBV27 and TRBJ1-2; 8 bases agree with TRBD1. The CDR3 runs to 14 residues. Trimming took 5 bases from V and 5 from J; bases not matched to a gene: 7. Germline V gene sequence: CDR1 MNHEY, CDR2 SMNVEV (reference sequence).

This clonotype was detected only a few times. The chain is built from TRBV21-1 and TRBJ2-7; TRBD1, the table's D call, was not compared with the DNA. TRBV21-1 is a pseudogene locus. CDR3 length: 15 residues. This CDR3 reads CASADRLGVSYEQYF. In DNA form, the CDR3 reads TGTGCCAGCGCCGACCGATTGGGGGTCTCCTACGAGCAGTACTTC.

The chain combines TRBV7-3 with TRBJ2-7; 9 bases map to TRBD2. Judging by the DNA end, TRBJ2-5 fits better; the J call may be wrong. The CDR3 extends over 17 amino acids. The germline V gene encodes CDR1 SGHTA and CDR2 FQGTGA. CDR3 in DNA: TGTGCCAGCAGCCTGGGGACTAGCCGAGGGGTTCCAGAGACCCAGTACTTC. This encodes CASSLGTSRGVPETQYF.

In nucleotides, the CDR3 is TGTGCCAGCATGAAGGGAACGTATATCACCTTC. This gives the protein CASMKGTYITF. The chain recombines TRBV9 with TRBJ1-2; D is unresolved. Trimming removed 6 bases from V and 13 bases from J, with 16 bases in between. This CDR3 is built from 11 residues. The germline gives CDR1 SGDLS, CDR2 YYNGEE.

This chain joins TRBV25-1 and TRBJ2-5, with D perhaps matching TRBD2 (5 bases). Germline V CDR1 and CDR2: MGHDK, SYGVNS. The CDR3 is 13 amino acids. Trimming cost V 7 bases and J 0 bases, with 9 bases left between them. The CDR3: CASNTGYQETQYF. CDR3 nucleotide sequence: TGTGCCAGCAATACGGGGTACCAAGAGACCCAGTACTTC.

The V and J genes are TRBV4-3 and TRBJ1-2; 7 positions match TRBD1. CDR3 length equals 17 residues. With V trimmed by 3 bases and J by 4 bases, 14 bases remained unmatched. CDR1 LGHNA and CDR2 YSLEER come from the germline V gene. The CDR3 here is CASSQDFGQADFYGYTF. For the CDR3, the DNA is TGCGCCAGCAGCCAGGACTTTGGACAGGCTGATTTCTATGGCTACACCTTC.

This clonotype was counted a few times. This sequence joins TRBV12-3 or TRBV12-4 and TRBJ2-3, with 9 nucleotides matching TRBD1. V lost 3 bases and J lost 1; bases outside the gene matches: 8. This CDR3 contains 17 residues. This chain's CDR3 is CASSFTPGTGRTDTQYF. CDR3 sequence (DNA): TGTGCCAGCAGTTTCACCCCCGGGACAGGGCGCACAGATACGCAGTATTTT.

The V gene is TRBV4-1, the J gene TRBJ2-4; 10 nucleotides match TRBD1. Germline V gives CDR1 MGHRA, CDR2 YSYEKL. CDR3 size: 15 residues. V shed 5 bases and J 1 base; nucleotides not matched to a gene: 2. The chain's CDR3 is CASSAGQGAKNIQYF. DNA for the CDR3: TGCGCCAGCAGCGCGGGACAGGGGGCCAAAAACATTCAGTACTTC.

V gene TRBV28 combines with J gene TRBJ2-1, with no clear D. With 4 bases removed from V and 10 bases from J, the gap between germline ends came to 11 bases. Germline loops: CDR1 MDHEN, CDR2 SYDVKM. This CDR3 spans 12 amino acids. The CDR3 DNA follows: TGTGCCAGCAGTTCGAGAGCTTACGAGCAGTTCTTC. This encodes CASSSRAYEQFF.

This chain links TRBV20-1 with TRBJ2-7, with 11 bases matching TRBD2. This CDR3 spans 14 amino acids. V lost 6 bases and J lost 3; bases outside the gene matches: 7. CDR1 and CDR2 (germline): DFQATT, SNEGSKA (reference sequence). This chain's CDR3 is CSALAGGPFYEQYF. For the CDR3, the DNA is TGCAGTGCCCTAGCGGGGGGCCCCTTCTACGAGCAGTACTTC.

The V call is TRBV3-1, the J call TRBJ1-5, with D unresolved. Per the germline V gene, CDR1 is LGHDT and CDR2 is YNNKEL (reference sequence). V shed 6 bases and J shed 3 bases, with 12 bases lying between them. The CDR3 is made up of 14 amino acids. As DNA, the CDR3 is TGTGCCAGCAGTGTTTCCCTTACCAATCAGCCCCAGCATTTT. Translated, it gives CASSVSLTNQPQHF.

This clonotype has more than one count but fewer than ten. J is TRBJ2-3 and V is TRBV15; D unresolved. Germline V CDR1 and CDR2: LNHNV, YYDKDF (reference sequence). V was trimmed by 0 bases and J by 4 bases, leaving 8 bases between them. This CDR3 region has 14 residues. This CDR3 is CATSRDRSPDTQYF. CDR3 in DNA: TGTGCCACCAGCAGAGATCGGAGCCCAGATACGCAGTATTTT.

The rearrangement uses TRBV11-2 and TRBJ2-3; the match to TRBD2 covers 8 bases. This CDR3 is 18 amino acids long. Germline V CDR1 and CDR2: SGHAT, FQNNGV. With 5 bases clipped from V and 0 bases from J, the junction kept 13 bases outside the gene matches. The CDR3, as DNA: TGTGCCAGCAGCCGGGGGATCGAGCGGGGGCCTAGCACAGATACGCAGTATTTT. Amino acids: CASSRGIERGPSTDTQYF. Using reference TRBV11-2 and TRBJ2-3 for the parts outside the CDR3, the full variable domain is EAGVAQSPRYKIIEKRQSVAFWCNPISGHATLYWYQQILGQGPKLLIQFQNNGVVDDSQLPKDRFSAERLKGVDSTLKIQPAKLEDSAVYLCASSRGIERGPSTDTQYFGPGTRLTVL.

The gene calls are TRBV2 and TRBJ2-5; D may correspond to TRBD1 or TRBD2 (5 bases each). The CDR3 consists of 15 residues. CDR1 and CDR2 (germline): SNHLY, FYNNEI. Trimming shortened V by 4 bases and J by 0 bases, and 12 bases separated the two germline ends. The CDR3 nucleotides read TGTGCCAGCAGTGCACTCGGGACCAACCAAGAGACCCAGTACTTC. It encodes CASSALGTNQETQYF. The full variable domain, with the rest looked up from reference TRBV2 and TRBJ2-5, is EPEVTQTPSHQVTQMGQEVILRCVPISNHLYFYWYRQILGQKVEFLVSFYNNEISEKSEIFDDQFSVERPDGSNFTLKIRSTKLEDSAMYFCASSALGTNQETQYFGPGTRLLVL.